This T cell receptor beta chain was observed in a study of cytomegalovirus exposure and HLA in healthy donors. Amplification used 60 Vbeta primers and 13 Jbeta primers. Using immunoSEQ multiplex PCR, the repertoire was profiled, and TCRdb retains in-frame clones only, with some absent. In the table there are under 200,000 clones, about 72% of which are singletons. With regard to this clone: The antigen remains undetermined.

This CDR3 region has 15 residues. The germline V gene has CDR1 SEHNR and CDR2 FQNEAQ (reference sequence). Deletions cut 2 bases from V and 6 bases from J, with 17 bases between. Overall study results and limits: Judged likely to be a sequencing artifact was a cluster of highly shared sequence variants.

The source material was PBMCs. The genes are TRBV7-9 and TRBJ2-7; unclear D gene. The sequence was collected from a man aged 30 to 39 in good health and CMV-seropositive. This chain's CDR3 is CASSLCMANPCEQYF. In DNA form, the CDR3 reads TGTGCCAGCAGCTTATGCATGGCAAACCCCTGCGAGCAGTACTTC.